Given below is one T cell receptor (beta chain) in context. Its antigen is not known. The data were obtained in a study of identical twins. Using its own MiXCR run on the 5' RACE reads, TCRdb lists one record per CDR3 protein. The data hold 200,000 to 300,000 distinct CDR3 sequences, with roughly 10% observed a single time. Study-level findings and limits: Rather than following the same donors, the conclusions depended on cross-sectional statistical analysis.

Sequenced material: memory T cells sorted from blood. The clonotype comes from a man in his fifties or sixties in good health.

The CDR3 spells CASSSWWKKETQYF. The CDR3, as DNA: TGTGCCAGCAGCTCCTGGTGGAAAAAAGAGACCCAGTACTTC. The chain couples TRBV7-9 to TRBJ2-5; no clear D. The V and J ends lost 4 bases and 3 bases respectively, with 12 bases between them. Germline assignment: CDR1 SEHNR and CDR2 FQNEAQ (reference sequence). The length of the CDR3 is 14 residues.